Sequencing of this TCR beta chain was carried out in a study of cytomegalovirus exposure and HLA in healthy donors. General study findings and limits: There were some public TCRs occurring in many donors, but most TCR sequences were rare.

The donors formed part of the roughly 110-subject validation cohort, distinct from the approximately 630-subject first cohort. On this clone: As yet, its antigen is unknown.

The V gene lost 0 bases and the J gene lost 4 bases, with 13 bases spanning the gap. Germline lookup yields CDR1 MGHRA and CDR2 YSYEKL. This CDR3 comprises 15 residues. Profiling relied on immunoSEQ multiplex PCR, and the TCRdb table lists in-frame clones only, not all of them. The table shows 100,000 to 150,000 clones, with about 96% occurring only once. V gene TRBV4-1 combines with J gene TRBJ2-7, with a weak D call TRBD2 (6 bases). Sequencing input: PBMCs. This TCR was sampled from a man aged 18 to 29 in good health and CMV-seronegative. The CDR3 sequence is CASSQEIAVIYEQYF. CDR3 nucleotide sequence: TGCGCCAGCAGCCAAGAAATAGCGGTCATATACGAGCAGTACTTC.